This TCR beta chain was recovered during a study of blood T cells in healthy people across ages. General study results and limits: When set beside aged donors, long-lived donors presented more naive CD4+ cells and higher diversity.

This clonotype was counted a few times. Its specificity is unknown. The second PCR ran roughly 6 to 11 cycles with a sample-barcoded 5' primer and J-beta primers. TCRdb processed the 5' RACE reads anew with MiXCR; each CDR3 protein has one entry. The sample gives hundreds of thousands of distinct CDR3 sequences, 32% of which show up once; 15% to 19% is in the top ten. Trimming cost V 4 bases and J 4 bases, with 14 bases left between them. Germline assignment: CDR1 DFQATT and CDR2 SNEGSKA (reference sequence). CDR3 length equals 14 residues. Every participating donor contributed about 10 milliliters of peripheral blood through a draw.

The receptor was isolated from an elderly woman in good health. The sample comprised blood. V gene TRBV20-1 combines with J gene TRBJ1-5; tentatively, D is TRBD1 (5 bases). The CDR3 reads CSAIGGAGNQPQHF. The CDR3 nucleotides read TGCAGTGCTATTGGCGGGGCTGGAAATCAGCCCCAGCATTTT.